The 3 T cell receptor beta chains below come from one sample, sequenced in a study of blood T cell repertoires in COVID-19. TCRdb's table, derived via immunoSEQ multiplex PCR, lists solely in-frame clones and lacks some. The repertoire holds over 90,000 clones, with about four fifths as singletons. The sample comprised peripheral blood. These TCRs come from a man older than 75 with COVID-19, enrolled during active disease.

The chain is built from TRBV28 and TRBJ2-2; maybe TRBD2 (5 bases). This CDR3 spans 14 amino acids. The germline CDR1 and CDR2 sequences are MDHEN and SYDVKM. V gave up 5 bases and J gave up 4 bases, with 11 bases separating them. CDR3: CASSPPRGTGELFF. The CDR3 bases are TGTGCCAGCAGTCCCCCACGGGGCACCGGGGAGCTGTTTTTT.

The chain joins TRBV11-3 to TRBJ2-3; TRBD2 aligns across 8 bases. The CDR3 spans 16 residues. Unmatched junction bases numbered 13, after V lost 5 bases and J lost 6 bases. Germline CDR1 is SGHNT and CDR2 is YENEEA. In nucleotides, the CDR3 is TGTGCCAGCAGCCCCACTTGGACGGGACTAGGGGATACGCAGTATTTT. Its protein product is CASSPTWTGLGDTQYF.

The chain carries TRBV6-2 or TRBV6-3 and TRBJ1-2; TRBD1 matches 8 bases. Germline lookup yields CDR1 MNHEY and CDR2 SVGEGT. The J segment lost 4 bases and the V segment lost 5 bases, leaving 9 bases of the junction unmatched. This CDR3 has 15 residues. CDR3 protein: CASSRRTGRIYGYTF. The DNA of the CDR3 is TGTGCCAGCAGTAGAAGGACAGGGCGCATCTATGGCTACACCTTC.